Listed below are T cell receptor beta chains from one sample, sequenced in a study of blood T cells in healthy people across ages. TCRdb passed the 5' RACE reads through MiXCR, listing each CDR3 protein once. The sample contains around 1,500,000 distinct CDR3 sequences, 42% of which appear only once. Specimen: blood. All receptors derive from a woman between 18 and 29 years old in good health. Each CDR3 is given with its conserved first and last residue. The D gene is left open where the match is weak. Expanded clones are given a class, and other clones once, few, many or no size at all.

DNA	CDR3	size	V	J	D
TGCGCCAACAGCTTAGAGGCTAGCGGGAGGTACAATGAGCAGTTCTTC	CANSLEASGRYNEQFF	few	TRBV4-1	TRBJ2-1	TRBD2
TGTGCCAGCAGCAGAACCGCTTACACAGATACGCAGTATTTT	CASSRTAYTDTQYF	few	TRBV21-1	TRBJ2-3	.
TGTGCCATCAGTGAGCGTCAGGGAATAAGGACTGAAGCTTTCTTT	CAISERQGIRTEAFF	.	TRBV10-3	TRBJ1-1	.
TGCAGTGCTAGAACCCAGCGAGGGGCCTATGGCTACACCTTC	CSARTQRGAYGYTF	.	TRBV20-1	TRBJ1-2	.
TGTGCCAGCAGCCCCGGACAGGGGAGTGTCTACGAGCAGTACTTC	CASSPGQGSVYEQYF	.	TRBV3-1	TRBJ2-7	TRBD1
TGTGCCAGCAGTGAAGAGGCAGGGCTAGGCTATGGCTACACCTTC	CASSEEAGLGYGYTF	.	TRBV2	TRBJ1-2	.
TGTGCCAGCAGCGTAGGTTCTGGAGCGGGGGGGCCACATACGCAGTATTTT	CASSVGSGAGGPHTQYF	.	TRBV9	TRBJ2-3	TRBD2
TGCAGCGCTGGCCGGGACAGGGGGCTCTGGAGAACAGATACGCAGTATTTT	CSAGRDRGLWRTDTQYF	.	TRBV29-1	TRBJ2-3	TRBD1
TGCAGTCCCCGGACAGGGGGCAACGAGCAGTACTTC	CSPRTGGNEQYF	few	TRBV20-1	TRBJ2-7	TRBD1
TGTGCCAGCAACTCCGGGACAGGGCCTGAAAACCTGTTTTTT	CASNSGTGPENLFF	.	TRBV21-1	TRBJ1-4	.
TGTGCCAGCAGCTTGATATGGTGGGGGGGCTCCTACGAGCAGTACTTC	CASSLIWWGGSYEQYF	.	TRBV5-4	TRBJ2-7	TRBD2